A single T cell receptor beta chain is shown here with its context. Its specificity is not known. This sample is part of a study of T cells in lung cancer brain metastases. Between roughly 2 and 4.92 ug genomic DNA went in, equal for pairs. Clones were sequenced by immunoSEQ multiplex PCR, and TCRdb holds only the in-frame ones, with some missing. The sample consists of approximately 4,500 clones, roughly 90% of them appearing once. The study, taken as a whole, reports: Most clones were lesion-specific, with limited overlap between paired lesions (mean Morisita index around 0.23).

The germline gives CDR1 SGHTA, CDR2 FQGTGA. The CDR3 runs to 13 residues. V shed 5 bases and J shed 6 bases, with 11 bases lying between them. Sample: tumor tissue from the primary lung tumor. The origin of this receptor is a woman aged 50 to 60 with non-small cell lung cancer. This rearrangement joins TRBV7-3 to TRBJ1-5; D call uncertain. CDR3: CASSLRRGQPQHF. The CDR3 DNA is TGTGCCAGCAGCCTCCGCCGAGGTCAGCCCCAGCATTTT. Based on the CDR3 plus reference TRBV7-3 and TRBJ1-5, the full variable domain is GAGVSQTPSNKVTEKGKYVELRCDPISGHTALYWYRQSLGQGPEFLIYFQGTGAADDSGLPNDRFFAVRPEGSVSTLKIQRTERGDSAVYLCASSLRRGQPQHFGDGTRLSIL.